These 8 T cell receptor beta chains originate from one sample sequenced in a study of blood T cell repertoires in COVID-19. Generated by immunoSEQ multiplex PCR, the TCRdb table keeps only in-frame clones and is missing some. The top ten clones hold more than 1.2% of a sample with fewer than 300,000 clones, around 84% of them seen once. Material for sequencing was peripheral blood. Source of these receptors: a human donor with COVID-19, enrolled during active disease. The donor label of this sample is uncertain.

The chain combines TRBV15 with TRBJ2-7; 11 nucleotides line up with TRBD2. Germline-derived CDR1 and CDR2 are LNHNV and YYDKDF (reference sequence). V gave up 3 bases and J gave up 2 bases; unmatched junction bases: 6. The CDR3 is made up of 16 amino acids. CDR3 sequence reads: CATSRGLAGGAYEQYF. For the CDR3, the DNA is TGTGCCACCAGCAGGGGGCTAGCGGGAGGTGCCTACGAGCAGTACTTC.

This chain links TRBV19 with TRBJ2-1; no clear D. This CDR3 comprises 14 residues. The ends were cut back, 1 base at V and 8 bases at J, with 12 bases in the middle. Germline V gene lookup returns CDR1 LNHDA and CDR2 SQIVND (reference sequence). The DNA for the CDR3 is TGTGCCAGTAGTATAGGGCTTTCTTCCGATGAGCAGTTCTTC. It translates to CASSIGLSSDEQFF. The variable domain in full, completed from reference TRBV19 and TRBJ2-1, reads DGGITQSPKYLFRKEGQNVTLSCEQNLNHDAMYWYRQDPGQGLRLIYYSQIVNDFQKGDIAEGYSVSREKKESFPLTVTSAQKNPTAFYLCASSIGLSSDEQFFGPGTRLTVL.

J is TRBJ2-5 and V is TRBV4-3, with a weak D call TRBD2 (6 bases). V shed 0 bases and J shed 5 bases, with 13 bases lying between them. The CDR3 has 15 amino acids. Per germline, CDR1 LGHNA and CDR2 YSLEER. DNA of the CDR3: TGCGCCAGCAGCCAAGATGGGAAGGGAGGTGAGACCCAGTACTTC. Residues: CASSQDGKGGETQYF.

The V gene is TRBV5-5, the J gene TRBJ1-1; the D is unclear. Per the germline V gene, CDR1 is SGHKS and CDR2 is YYEKEE (reference sequence). CDR3 length: 15 residues. Trimming left V 0 bases short and J 4 bases short, with 13 bases between. The CDR3 coding sequence is TGTGCCAGCAGCTTGGGAATCGGACTACCCACTGAAGCTTTCTTT. This gives the protein CASSLGIGLPTEAFF.

This clone was found a few times. V usage is TRBV11-3 and J usage is TRBJ2-2; D may be TRBD1 (5 bases). Trimming left V 5 bases short and J 2 bases short, with 12 bases between. CDR3 size: 15 residues. The germline V gene encodes CDR1 SGHNT and CDR2 YENEEA. CDR3 DNA sequence: TGTGCCAGCAGCCTCCGGCAGGGTAACACCGGGGAGCTGTTTTTT. This translates into CASSLRQGNTGELFF. Looking up the rest from reference TRBV11-3 and TRBJ2-2 gives the full variable domain: EAGVVQSPRYKIIEKKQPVAFWCNPISGHNTLYWYLQNLGQGPELLIRYENEEAVDDSQLPKDRFSAERLKGVDSTLKIQPAELGDSAVYLCASSLRQGNTGELFFGEGSRLTVL.

This sequence joins TRBV10-1 and TRBJ2-7; tentative D call: TRBD1 (6 bases). Germline values: CDR1 WNHNN, CDR2 SYGVQD (reference sequence). CDR3 length: 13 amino acids. V lost 3 bases to trimming and J lost 2 bases, with 8 bases between them. CDR3 DNA: TGCGCCAGCAGTGAACAGGGTCCCTACGAGCAGTACTTC. Protein: CASSEQGPYEQYF.

V gene TRBV27 combines with J gene TRBJ2-5; 11 nucleotides line up with TRBD1. The CDR3 spans 15 residues. Germline CDR1 MNHEY, CDR2 SMNVEV (reference sequence). V shed 6 bases and J 1 base; nucleotides not matched to a gene: 4. CDR3 bases: TGTGCCAGCAGGAGGGACAGGGGGTCCCAAGAGACCCAGTACTTC. Translating gives CASRRDRGSQETQYF.

The chain joins TRBV30 to TRBJ2-7; 9 positions match TRBD2. The CDR3 runs to 11 residues. From germline, CDR1 is GTSNPN and CDR2 SVGIG (reference sequence). Trimming at V came to 3 bases and at J to 9 bases, leaving 3 bases not matched to a gene. CDR3 sequence: CAWRTSGGQYF. CDR3 sequence (DNA): TGTGCCTGGAGGACTAGCGGCGGGCAGTACTTC.